The entry below gives a single T cell receptor beta chain sequence along with its context. Per the study methods: Reference gene primer amplification yielded estimated nucleated cell counts. Generated by immunoSEQ multiplex PCR, the TCRdb table keeps only in-frame clones and is missing some. That table gives V, J and clone size, and the DNA gave D and trimming. The data hold 250,000 or so clones, with approximately 80% observed a single time. This specimen comes from a study of blood T cell repertoires in COVID-19. Across the study: Material from acute and convalescent COVID-19 was sourced from the United States, Italy and Spain. PBMCs, B-cell-depleted T cells, or T cells were the source of the cDNA or gDNA that made up the material.

The V gene end was trimmed by 10 bases and the J gene end by 7 bases; junction bases not matched to a gene: 8. This CDR3 region has 13 residues. CDR1 and CDR2 from the germline V gene are ENHRY and SYGVKD. The chain links TRBV10-3 to TRBJ2-7; 12 bases line up with TRBD1. Sequencing used peripheral blood. This clonotype was obtained from a woman aged 18-29 years with acute or convalescent COVID-19. CDR3 amino acids: CATRGQGAFEQYF. For the CDR3, the DNA is TGTGCCACCAGGGGACAGGGGGCGTTTGAGCAGTACTTC.